This is a list of T cell receptor beta chains from one sample in a study of early stage breast cancer tumors. The repertoire was sequenced with immunoSEQ multiplex PCR; TCRdb's copy has only in-frame clones and lacks some. The table lists under 75,000 clones, 65% to 80% of them singletons. Sequencing was carried out using blood. The source is a person aged 25 to 45 with breast cancer. CDR3s include the opening cysteine and the closing phenylalanine or tryptophan. The D gene is left open where the match is weak. Expanded clones are given a class, and other clones once, few, many or no size at all.

TGTGCCAGCAGCTTAGTAGGGGGCGAGGACACCGGGGAGCTGTTTTTT | CASSLVGGEDTGELFF | TRBV11-2 | TRBD1 | TRBJ2-2 | few
TGCGCCAGCAGTTCTGAGTGGGGACTGACCACTGAAGCTTTCTTT | CASSSEWGLTTEAFF | TRBV5-1 | NA | TRBJ1-1 | NA
TGCAGCGTTGCTAGCGGGAGCTCCTACAATGAGCAGTTCTTC | CSVASGSSYNEQFF | TRBV29-1 | TRBD2 | TRBJ2-1 | NA
TGTGCCAGCAGCCCACAGGGGACAGGAGGCTACACCTTC | CASSPQGTGGYTF | TRBV6-5 | TRBD1 | TRBJ1-2 | NA
TGCGCCAGCAGCGGACAGCTGAACACTGAAGCTTTCTTT | CASSGQLNTEAFF | TRBV5-1 | NA | TRBJ1-1 | NA
TGTGCCAGCAGCAAGCCGGGGACGGGACAGCCCCAGCATTTT | CASSKPGTGQPQHF | TRBV21-1 | NA | TRBJ1-5 | NA
TGTGCCAGCAGCCCCCGGTTACTAGCGGGAGGGTTCACTGAGCAGTTCTTC | CASSPRLLAGGFTEQFF | TRBV4-2 | TRBD2 | TRBJ2-1 | once
TGTGCCAGCAGTCGGGACAGGGCCTCCTATGGCTACACCTTC | CASSRDRASYGYTF | TRBV6-5 | TRBD1 | TRBJ1-2 | NA
TGTGCCAGCAGTTTAAACCCCGTGAACGGGGGTAAACTGTTTTTT | CASSLNPVNGGKLFF | TRBV27 | NA | TRBJ1-4 | NA
TGTGCCAGTAGTATTGTAGGGTCGGCCTACGAGCAGTACTTC | CASSIVGSAYEQYF | TRBV19 | NA | TRBJ2-7 | NA
TGTGCCAGCAGCTCCAGTGGCGGGAGAGGGTACACCGGGGAGCTGTTTTTT | CASSSSGGRGYTGELFF | TRBV7-3 | TRBD2 | TRBJ2-2 | few
TGTGCCATCAGTGAGTTTGACGGGAGCCGCACGGAGACCCAGTACTTC | CAISEFDGSRTETQYF | TRBV10-3 | NA | TRBJ2-5 | NA
TGTGCCAGCAGGGGGGGACTAGCGGGAGAGACCCAGTACTTC | CASRGGLAGETQYF | TRBV2 | TRBD2 | TRBJ2-5 | once
TGTGCCATCAGTGAGTCCCGTCTGGGGGCTCTGGGCAATGAGCAGTTCTTC | CAISESRLGALGNEQFF | TRBV10-3 | NA | TRBJ2-1 | NA
TGCGCCAGCAGCCAACGGGACAGTAGCTACACCTTC | CASSQRDSSYTF | TRBV4-1 | TRBD1 | TRBJ1-2 | NA
TGTGCCAGCAGATATGCCACAGGTCGCTCTAACTATGGCTACACCTTC | CASRYATGRSNYGYTF | TRBV7-2 | NA | TRBJ1-2 | few
TGTGCCAGCTCACCACGGACAGGGTGGTCCACTGAAGCTTTCTTT | CASSPRTGWSTEAFF | TRBV18 | TRBD1 | TRBJ1-1 | NA
TGTGCCAGTAGTTCTTGGAGGGGGCCGGAGGATACGCAGTATTTT | CASSSWRGPEDTQYF | TRBV19 | NA | TRBJ2-3 | NA
TGTGCCAGCAGCTGGGGGGGCCTTTATGGCTACACCTTC | CASSWGGLYGYTF | TRBV7-2 | NA | TRBJ1-2 | NA
TGTGCCAGCAGCTTTTCCCCAAGCACTGAAGCTTTCTTT | CASSFSPSTEAFF | TRBV11-3 | NA | TRBJ1-1 | few
TGTGCCAGCAGCCGTAGCGGGAGTCCCGACGAGCAGTACTTC | CASSRSGSPDEQYF | TRBV7-9 | TRBD2 | TRBJ2-7 | NA
TGTGCCAGCCCCGACACTACCTACAATGAGCAGTTCTTC | CASPDTTYNEQFF | TRBV7-9 | NA | TRBJ2-1 | NA
TGTGCCAGTAGTATAGAGGGAGACAGCACCTTC | CASSIEGDSTF | TRBV19 | NA | TRBJ1-2 | NA
TGTGCCAGCAGTGACAGGGGGCCGAATGAAAAACTGTTTTTT | CASSDRGPNEKLFF | TRBV2 | TRBD1 | TRBJ1-4 | once
TGTGCCAGCAGTGAGAGTAAGCCCCAGCATTTT | CASSESKPQHF | TRBV2 | NA | TRBJ1-5 | NA
TGTGCCAGTAGTATGGGGGCTAGGCTCCAAGAGACCCAGTACTTC | CASSMGARLQETQYF | TRBV19 | NA | TRBJ2-5 | NA
TGTGCCTGGAGTGCCCCAGCGGCCTCCAATCCCCAGCATTTT | CAWSAPAASNPQHF | TRBV30 | NA | TRBJ1-5 | NA
TGTGCCAGCAGCTTGGGACTAGCGGGGCAAGAGACCCAGTACTTC | CASSLGLAGQETQYF | TRBV5-4 | TRBD2 | TRBJ2-5 | NA
TGCGCCAGCAGCCTAAGGACTAGCGGAGGGGGGGAGACCCAGTACTTC | CASSLRTSGGGETQYF | TRBV4-1 | TRBD2 | TRBJ2-5 | NA
TGTGCCAGCAGTGACCCGAACACTGAAGCTTTCTTT | CASSDPNTEAFF | TRBV2 | NA | TRBJ1-1 | few
TGTGCCAGCAGCTTGGGGGACAGGGTAACCTTC | CASSLGDRVTF | TRBV7-9 | TRBD1 | TRBJ1-2 | NA
TGTGCCAGCAGCCAACTGACTGCTACCTCTGGAAACACCATATATTTT | CASSQLTATSGNTIYF | TRBV7-2 | NA | TRBJ1-3 | NA
TGTGCCAGCAGTTACGGGGGGGCAAGTCAGCCCCAGCATTTT | CASSYGGASQPQHF | TRBV6-5 | NA | TRBJ1-5 | NA
TGTGCCAGTAGTATCCGGGACAGGTTCTATGGCTACACCTTC | CASSIRDRFYGYTF | TRBV19 | TRBD1 | TRBJ1-2 | NA
TGTGCCGGACAGGGTTCTAACTATGGCTACACCTTC | CAGQGSNYGYTF | TRBV30 | TRBD1 | TRBJ1-2 | NA
TGCGCCAGCAGTCACCCAGGGGACTACTACGAGCAGTACTTC | CASSHPGDYYEQYF | TRBV23-1 | NA | TRBJ2-7 | NA
TGTGCCAGCAGCTTGGAGGGGGGAAACTACGAGCAGTACTTC | CASSLEGGNYEQYF | TRBV5-4 | NA | TRBJ2-7 | few
TGTGCCAGCAGTCTTAGAGACCTACGGAATGAGCAGTTCTTC | CASSLRDLRNEQFF | TRBV6-1 | NA | TRBJ2-1 | NA
TGTGCCAGCAGCTTAGGGGGGAGCTCCTACGAGCAGTACTTC | CASSLGGSSYEQYF | TRBV11-2 | NA | TRBJ2-7 | NA
TGTGCCTCCACAGGGTATTCCTACGAGCAGTACTTC | CASTGYSYEQYF | TRBV30 | NA | TRBJ2-7 | NA
TGTGCCAGCAGCTTCACTAGCCTGCACGAGCAGTACTTC | CASSFTSLHEQYF | TRBV5-8 | NA | TRBJ2-7 | NA
TGTGCCAACGGGGCTATGGGCGAGCAGTACTTC | CANGAMGEQYF | TRBV10-3 | NA | TRBJ2-7 | few
TGCAGCGTTGTGTCGACAGAAGGGAATCAGCCCCAGCATTTT | CSVVSTEGNQPQHF | TRBV29-1 | NA | TRBJ1-5 | NA
TGTGCCAGCAGTTTCCTTACAGGGGGGCTTGGGAATTACGAGCAGTACTTC | CASSFLTGGLGNYEQYF | TRBV27 | TRBD1 | TRBJ2-7 | NA
TGTGCCAGCAGCTTGCCGGCAGGGGGTAGTGGCTACACCTTC | CASSLPAGGSGYTF | TRBV5-6 | TRBD1 | TRBJ1-2 | NA
TGTGCCAGCAGTAGGGACAGGGCCGATTATGGCTACACCTTC | CASSRDRADYGYTF | TRBV2 | TRBD1 | TRBJ1-2 | NA